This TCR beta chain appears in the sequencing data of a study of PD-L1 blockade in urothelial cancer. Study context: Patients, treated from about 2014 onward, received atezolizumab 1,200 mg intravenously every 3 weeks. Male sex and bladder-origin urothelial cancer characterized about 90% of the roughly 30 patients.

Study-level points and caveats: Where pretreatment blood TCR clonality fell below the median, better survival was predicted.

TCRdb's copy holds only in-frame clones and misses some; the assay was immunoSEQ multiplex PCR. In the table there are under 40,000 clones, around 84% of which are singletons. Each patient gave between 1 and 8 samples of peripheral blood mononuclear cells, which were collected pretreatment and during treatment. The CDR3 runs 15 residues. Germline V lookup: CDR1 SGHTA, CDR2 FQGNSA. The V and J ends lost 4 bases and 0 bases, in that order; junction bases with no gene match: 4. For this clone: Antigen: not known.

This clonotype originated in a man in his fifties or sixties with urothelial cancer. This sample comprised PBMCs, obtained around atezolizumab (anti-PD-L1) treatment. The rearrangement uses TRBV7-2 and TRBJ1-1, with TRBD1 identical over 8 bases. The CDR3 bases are TGTGCCAGCAGCTGGACAGGGAGGATGAACACTGAAGCTTTCTTT. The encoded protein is CASSWTGRMNTEAFF.